Listed here are 25 T cell receptor beta chains from one sample, sequenced in a study of blood T cell repertoires in COVID-19. The method was immunoSEQ multiplex PCR; TCRdb's version includes in-frame clones alone and lacks a portion of them. This sample carries about 230,000 clones, approximately 84% of them seen once, and the ten largest clones take around a tenth. What was sequenced was peripheral blood. All receptors derive from a man aged 45-65 years with COVID-19, enrolled during active disease.

The chain couples TRBV19 to TRBJ1-3; D uncertain. CDR1 LNHDA and CDR2 SQIVND come from the germline V gene (reference sequence). This CDR3 contains 16 residues. V gave up 6 bases and J gave up 3 bases, with 18 bases separating them. CDR3 sequence reads: CASSTQQDSFGNTIYF. Here the CDR3 DNA reads TGTGCCAGTAGCACCCAGCAAGACTCGTTTGGAAACACCATATATTTT.

This clone came up a few times. The rearrangement joins TRBV5-4 to TRBJ1-2, with 9 bases identical to TRBD1. The trim removed 1 base at V and 8 bases at J, leaving 6 bases unmatched. The germline gives CDR1 SGHNT, CDR2 YYREEE (reference sequence). This CDR3 comprises 14 residues. This CDR3 is CASSLYGTGLGYTF. The CDR3 region has the DNA TGTGCCAGCAGCTTGTATGGGACAGGGTTGGGCTACACCTTC.

This sequence joins TRBV6-4 and TRBJ2-7; TRBD1 matches 7 bases. Looked up from germline, CDR1 is MRHNA and CDR2 is SNTAGT. V was clipped by 4 bases and J by 7 bases; unmatched bases: 7. This CDR3 comprises 13 residues. The CDR3 here is CASSAREQGEQYF. CDR3 sequence (DNA): TGTGCCAGCAGTGCCCGGGAACAGGGGGAGCAGTACTTC.

The chain uses TRBV19 and TRBJ2-2; 10 bases align to TRBD2. Germline CDR1 LNHDA, CDR2 SQIVND (reference sequence). There are 17 residues in the CDR3. V lost 5 bases, J lost 0 bases, and 6 bases stayed unmatched. The CDR3 DNA sequence: TGTGCCAGTAGTCTAGGGACTAGCGTTACGAACACCGGGGAGCTGTTTTTT. Protein product: CASSLGTSVTNTGELFF.

The V gene is TRBV14, the J gene TRBJ1-6, with D maybe TRBD1 (5 bases). Trimming cost V 2 bases and J 18 bases, with 14 bases left between them. The CDR3 extends over 12 amino acids. Germline V lookup: CDR1 SGHDN, CDR2 FVKESK. The DNA for the CDR3 is TGTGCCAGCAGCCAACCTCCGGAGGGACCCCACTTT. The encoded protein is CASSQPPEGPHF.

The rearrangement links TRBV27 to TRBJ2-7; TRBD2 matches 10 bases. This CDR3 spans 14 amino acids. Per germline, CDR1 MNHEY and CDR2 SMNVEV (reference sequence). After removal of 5 bases from V and 8 bases from J, the junction contained 9 bases not matched to a gene. The CDR3 DNA follows: TGTGCCAGCAGTGGACTAGCGGCTTTCAGGCAGCAGTACTTC. It yields the protein CASSGLAAFRQQYF.

In this sample, this clone turned up a few times. This rearrangement joins TRBV6-4 to TRBJ1-1, with TRBD1 identical over 7 bases. Unmatched junction bases numbered 3, after V lost 5 bases and J lost 6 bases. Per the germline V gene, CDR1 is MRHNA and CDR2 is SNTAGT. The length of the CDR3 is 12 residues. The CDR3, as DNA: TGTGCCAGCAGTCCAGGGGGATCTGAAGCTTTCTTT. This encodes CASSPGGSEAFF.

The rearrangement joins TRBV4-2 to TRBJ1-6, with D maybe TRBD1 (6 bases). Per the germline V gene, CDR1 is LGHNA and CDR2 is YNFKEQ. This CDR3 is 13 amino acids long. V shed 0 bases and J shed 10 bases, with 7 bases lying between them. The CDR3 sequence is CASSQEQGSPLHF. CDR3 in DNA: TGTGCCAGCAGCCAAGAACAGGGCTCACCCCTCCACTTT.

V gene TRBV12-3 or TRBV12-4 combines with J gene TRBJ1-1; the D is unclear. The CDR3 contains 13 residues. Trimming removed 7 bases at V and 5 bases at J, with 14 bases between. CDR3 sequence (DNA): TGTGCCAGCACCCGCAGGACTTGGACTGAAGCTTTCTTT. This encodes CASTRRTWTEAFF.

This clone was seen just once. V gene TRBV7-8 combines with J gene TRBJ2-1; TRBD2 agrees at 9 bases. CDR3 length equals 15 residues. V trimming: 3 bases; J trimming: 7 bases; junction bases outside the gene matches: 7. CDR1 is SGHVS, CDR2 FQNEAQ, per germline. The chain's CDR3 is CASSFGVAGANEQFF. DNA of the CDR3: TGTGCCAGCAGCTTCGGGGTAGCGGGGGCAAATGAGCAGTTCTTC.

This clone has only one observation. This rearrangement joins TRBV29-1 to TRBJ1-1; maybe TRBD1 (6 bases). The germline gives CDR1 SQVTM, CDR2 ANQGSEA. The CDR3 contains 16 residues. The germline V and J ends were trimmed by 6 bases and 0 bases, with 20 bases remaining between them. The CDR3 bases are TGCAGCGTGGGCCCTGAACAGGGAATCATGAACACTGAAGCTTTCTTT. Its protein product is CSVGPEQGIMNTEAFF.

This clone is a singleton in its sample. The V call is TRBV2, the J call TRBJ1-5; D is ambiguous. V was clipped by 6 bases and J by 0 bases, with 9 bases between them. Germline CDR1 and CDR2: SNHLY and FYNNEI. The CDR3 sequence is 14 residues long. The CDR3 nucleotides read TGTGCCAGCAGAGCCGTTGATAGCAATCAGCCCCAGCATTTT. This encodes CASRAVDSNQPQHF. The full variable domain, its missing parts supplied by reference TRBV2 and TRBJ1-5, is EPEVTQTPSHQVTQMGQEVILRCVPISNHLYFYWYRQILGQKVEFLVSFYNNEISEKSEIFDDQFSVERPDGSNFTLKIRSTKLEDSAMYFCASRAVDSNQPQHFGDGTRLSIL.

The J gene is TRBJ2-7, the V gene TRBV18, with D uncertain. The ends were cut back, 2 bases at V and 3 bases at J, with 11 bases in the middle. Germline V gives CDR1 KGHSH, CDR2 LQKENI. There are 14 residues in the CDR3. The CDR3: CASSPAAIVYEQYF. The CDR3 bases are TGTGCCAGCTCACCAGCGGCCATCGTCTACGAGCAGTACTTC.

This chain links TRBV11-2 with TRBJ2-1; a possible D gene is TRBD2 (6 bases). Trimming took 5 bases from V and 9 from J, leaving 17 bases between them. CDR1 and CDR2 (germline): SGHAT, FQNNGV. This CDR3 spans 14 amino acids. This CDR3 is CASSDRLGRGEQFF. The CDR3 nucleotides are TGTGCCAGCAGCGATCGACTAGGTCGAGGTGAGCAGTTCTTC.

This chain joins TRBV7-6 and TRBJ2-2; D uncertain. From germline, CDR1 is SGHVS and CDR2 FNYEAQ. V lost 3 bases, J lost 2 bases, and 7 bases lay in between. The CDR3 contains 14 residues. Here the CDR3 DNA reads TGTGCCAGCAGCTTTCCAGGAAACACCGGGGAGCTGTTTTTT. It is translated as CASSFPGNTGELFF.

This chain links TRBV9 with TRBJ2-2; 8 positions agree with TRBD2. The CDR3 is 16 amino acids. V lost 3 bases, J lost 0 bases, and 4 bases stayed unmatched. In germline, CDR1 is SGDLS, CDR2 YYNGEE. This CDR3 reads CASSARGLANTGELFF. Written as DNA, the CDR3 is TGTGCCAGCAGCGCAAGGGGACTAGCGAACACCGGGGAGCTGTTTTTT.

V is TRBV19 and J is TRBJ2-2; D might be TRBD1 (5 bases). This CDR3 region has 14 residues. V was shortened by 4 bases and J by 3 bases, with 9 bases between the two germline ends. Germline-derived CDR1 and CDR2 are LNHDA and SQIVND (reference sequence). The DNA of the CDR3 is TGTGCCAGTAGTAAAGGGGCTGACACCGGGGAGCTGTTTTTT. The encoded protein is CASSKGADTGELFF.

This clone was seen a few times. The chain recombines TRBV27 with TRBJ1-4; 7 bases align to TRBD1. V gave up 8 bases and J gave up 4 bases; unmatched junction bases: 4. The V gene's germline CDR1 is MNHEY and CDR2 SMNVEV (reference sequence). The CDR3 is 13 residues long. The CDR3 reads CASAGQFNEKLFF. The CDR3 coding sequence is TGTGCCAGCGCGGGACAGTTTAATGAAAAACTGTTTTTT.

Comment on this clone: Other DNA sequences from this sample encode an identical CDR3 as well. The V call is TRBV12-3 or TRBV12-4, the J call TRBJ2-7; D unclear. CDR3 length: 12 residues. V lost 6 bases and J lost 3, with 9 bases in between. The CDR3 here is CASSRGNYEQYF. In DNA, the CDR3 is TGTGCCAGCAGCCGAGGCAACTACGAGCAGTACTTC.

The rearrangement joins TRBV9 to TRBJ2-4, with 8 bases aligning to TRBD2. Germline assignment: CDR1 SGDLS and CDR2 YYNGEE. V lost 3 bases to trimming and J lost 8 bases; unmatched junction nucleotides: 10. The CDR3 has 15 residues. The CDR3 DNA follows: TGTGCCAGCAGCGCGTTAAGCGGGAGCGGGGACATTCAGTACTTC. It codes for CASSALSGSGDIQYF.

The chain employs TRBV9 and TRBJ1-2; D remains ambiguous. CDR1 is SGDLS and CDR2 is YYNGEE in the germline V gene. With 3 bases removed from V and 2 bases from J, the gap between germline ends came to 14 bases. This CDR3 spans 15 amino acids. This CDR3 is CASSATRSLNYGYTF. DNA of the CDR3: TGTGCCAGCAGCGCCACCCGAAGCCTAAACTATGGCTACACCTTC. Combining the CDR3 with reference TRBV9 and TRBJ1-2 gives the whole variable domain DSGVTQTPKHLITATGQRVTLRCSPRSGDLSVYWYQQSLDQGLQFLIQYYNGEERAKGNILERFSAQQFPDLHSELNLSSLELGDSALYFCASSATRSLNYGYTFGSGTRLTVV.

The V call is TRBV24-1, the J call TRBJ2-7, with 7 positions matching TRBD1. V dropped 4 bases and J dropped 4; count of bases not matched to a gene: 6. The CDR3 extends over 14 amino acids. CDR1 KGHDR and CDR2 SFDVKD come from the germline V gene. The CDR3: CATSDPDRAYEQYF. CDR3 coding DNA: TGTGCCACCAGTGACCCAGACAGGGCTTACGAGCAGTACTTC.

V gene TRBV28 combines with J gene TRBJ1-5; D gene ambiguous. V was trimmed by 7 bases and J by 5 bases, leaving 15 bases between them. CDR1 is MDHEN, CDR2 SYDVKM, per germline. The CDR3 is 14 amino acids. The CDR3 spells CASTPGGLDQPQHF. CDR3 bases: TGTGCCAGCACTCCAGGAGGGCTGGATCAGCCCCAGCATTTT.

This rearrangement joins TRBV11-2 to TRBJ1-4, with 9 bases aligning to TRBD1. CDR3 length equals 15 residues. Trimming removed 5 bases from V and 5 bases from J; junction bases left unmatched: 6. Per the germline V gene, CDR1 is SGHAT and CDR2 is FQNNGV. The DNA of the CDR3 is TGTGCCAGCAGCCAGACACAGGGGGCAAATGAAAAACTGTTTTTT. Protein product: CASSQTQGANEKLFF.

The chain couples TRBV19 to TRBJ1-5; maybe TRBD1 (5 bases). The germline V gene encodes CDR1 LNHDA and CDR2 SQIVND (reference sequence). The CDR3 is 13 amino acids. V was pared by 6 bases and J by 3 bases, with 9 bases between. In DNA form, the CDR3 reads TGTGCCAGTAGGGACACCGACAATCAGCCCCAGCATTTT. It translates to CASRDTDNQPQHF.